This T cell receptor beta chain originates from a study of shared clonotypes between healthy human individuals. Study-wide results and caveats: Naive CD4 clonotypes overlapped across a few donors at roughly 5.1%. The researchers took only blood, and tissue repertoires probably look different.

In regard to this clone: What it recognizes is unknown.

CDR3 size: 15 residues. With 4 bases clipped from V and 5 bases from J, the junction kept 8 bases outside the gene matches. Germline CDR1 reads SGHTA; CDR2 reads FQGTGA. Data came from immunoSEQ multiplex PCR; TCRdb stores just in-frame clones and leaves some out. The sample has roughly 2,300,000 clones, 80% to 95% seen once. The V call is TRBV7-3, the J call TRBJ2-5; 9 bases map to TRBD1. The sequence was obtained from a man younger than 35 in good health. Some clones in this sample may be carry-over from other donors' samples. Sequenced sample: naive CD4+ T cells from PBMCs. Indicated subset: CD45RA+ positively selected. CDR3 sequence reads: CASSSTGGVGETQYF. The CDR3 region has the DNA TGTGCCAGCAGCTCTACAGGGGGCGTCGGGGAGACCCAGTACTTC.